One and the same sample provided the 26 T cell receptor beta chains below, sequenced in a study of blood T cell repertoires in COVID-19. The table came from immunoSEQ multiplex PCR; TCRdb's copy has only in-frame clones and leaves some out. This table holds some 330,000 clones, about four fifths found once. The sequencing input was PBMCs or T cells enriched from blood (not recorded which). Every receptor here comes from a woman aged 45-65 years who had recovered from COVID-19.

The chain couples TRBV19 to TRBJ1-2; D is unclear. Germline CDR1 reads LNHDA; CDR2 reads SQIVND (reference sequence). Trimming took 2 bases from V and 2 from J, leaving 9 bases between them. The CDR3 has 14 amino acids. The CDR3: CASSITGENYGYTF. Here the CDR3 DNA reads TGTGCCAGTAGTATAACCGGGGAGAACTATGGCTACACCTTC.

CDR3 residues: CASSSTGEDTQYF. CDR3 sequence (DNA): TGTGCCAGCAGCTCCACGGGAGAAGATACGCAGTATTTT. The chain has TRBV11-2 and TRBJ2-3; D perhaps matches TRBD2 (6 bases). CDR1 is SGHAT and CDR2 is FQNNGV in the germline V gene. The V gene lost 4 bases and the J gene lost 5 bases, with 10 bases spanning the gap. The CDR3 length is 13 residues. The full variable domain, completed using reference TRBV11-2 and TRBJ2-3, is EAGVAQSPRYKIIEKRQSVAFWCNPISGHATLYWYQQILGQGPKLLIQFQNNGVVDDSQLPKDRFSAERLKGVDSTLKIQPAKLEDSAVYLCASSSTGEDTQYFGPGTRLTVL.

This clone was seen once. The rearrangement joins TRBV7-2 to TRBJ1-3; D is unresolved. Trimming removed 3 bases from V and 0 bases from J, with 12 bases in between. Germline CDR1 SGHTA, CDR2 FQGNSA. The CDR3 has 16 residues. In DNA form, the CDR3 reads TGTGCCAGCAGCTTGGCAGGAGGAGCCTCTGGAAACACCATATATTTT. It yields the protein CASSLAGGASGNTIYF.

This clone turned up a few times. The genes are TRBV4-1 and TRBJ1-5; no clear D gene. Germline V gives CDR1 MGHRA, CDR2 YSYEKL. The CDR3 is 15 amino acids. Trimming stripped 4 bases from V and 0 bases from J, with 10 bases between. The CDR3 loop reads CASSPQRSSNQPQHF. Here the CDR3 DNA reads TGCGCCAGCAGCCCCCAGAGGAGTAGCAATCAGCCCCAGCATTTT.

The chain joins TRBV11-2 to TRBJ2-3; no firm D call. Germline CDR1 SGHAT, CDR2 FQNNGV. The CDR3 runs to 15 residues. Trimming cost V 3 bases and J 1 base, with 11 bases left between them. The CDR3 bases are TGTGCCAGCAGCTTGGGCCCGTACGGCACAGATACGCAGTATTTT. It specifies CASSLGPYGTDTQYF.

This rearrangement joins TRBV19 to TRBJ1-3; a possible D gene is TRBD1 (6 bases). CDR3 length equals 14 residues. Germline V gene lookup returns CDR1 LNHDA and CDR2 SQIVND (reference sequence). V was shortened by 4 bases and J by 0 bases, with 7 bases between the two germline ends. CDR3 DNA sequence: TGTGCCAGTAGTAGACAGGTCTCTGGAAACACCATATATTTT. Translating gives CASSRQVSGNTIYF.

The chain's CDR3 is CASSQDYYGYTF. The CDR3 nucleotides read TGTGCCAGCAGCCAAGATTATTATGGCTACACCTTC. V usage is TRBV4-2 and J usage is TRBJ1-2, with no clear D. CDR1 is LGHNA and CDR2 is YNFKEQ in the germline V gene. With 0 bases removed from V and 5 bases from J, the gap between germline ends came to 4 bases. The length of the CDR3 is 12 residues.

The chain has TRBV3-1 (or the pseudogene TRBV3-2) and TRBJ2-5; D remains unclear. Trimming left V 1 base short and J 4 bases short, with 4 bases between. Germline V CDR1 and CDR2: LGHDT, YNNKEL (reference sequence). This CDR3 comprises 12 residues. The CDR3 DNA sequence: TGTGCCAGCAGCCAAGTAGTAGAGACCCAGTACTTC. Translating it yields CASSQVVETQYF.

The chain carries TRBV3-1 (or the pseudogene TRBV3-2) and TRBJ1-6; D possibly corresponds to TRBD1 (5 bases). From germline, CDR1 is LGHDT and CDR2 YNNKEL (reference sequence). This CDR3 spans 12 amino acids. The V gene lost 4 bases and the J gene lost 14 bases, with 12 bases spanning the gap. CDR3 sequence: CASSPQGVTLHF. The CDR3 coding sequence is TGTGCCAGCAGCCCCCAGGGTGTAACCCTCCACTTT.

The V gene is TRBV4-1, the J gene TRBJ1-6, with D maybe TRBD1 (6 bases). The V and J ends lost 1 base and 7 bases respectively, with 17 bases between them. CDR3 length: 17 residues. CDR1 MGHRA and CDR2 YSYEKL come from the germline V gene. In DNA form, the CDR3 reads TGCGCCAGCAGCCAAGGAACTCGGACAGATTGGAATTCACCCCTCCACTTT. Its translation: CASSQGTRTDWNSPLHF.

The CDR3 is CASSRTPRGQWTDTQYF. The CDR3 DNA follows: TGTGCCAGCAGCCGTACCCCCAGGGGGCAGTGGACAGATACGCAGTATTTT. The chain has TRBV5-4 and TRBJ2-3; 8 bases are shared with TRBD1. The CDR3 spans 17 residues. With V trimmed by 4 bases and J by 3 bases, 13 bases remained unmatched. Germline V CDR1 and CDR2: SGHNT, YYREEE (reference sequence).

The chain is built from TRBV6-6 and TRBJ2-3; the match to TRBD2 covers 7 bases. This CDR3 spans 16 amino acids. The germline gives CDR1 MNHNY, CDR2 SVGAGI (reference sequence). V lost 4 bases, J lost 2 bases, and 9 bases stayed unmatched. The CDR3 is CASSSQAGLITDTQYF. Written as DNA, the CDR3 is TGTGCCAGCAGTTCTCAAGCGGGGCTGATCACAGATACGCAGTATTTT.

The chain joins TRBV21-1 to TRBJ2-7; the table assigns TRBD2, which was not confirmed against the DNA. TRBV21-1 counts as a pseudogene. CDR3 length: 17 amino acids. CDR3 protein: CASSTRAAGGRLNEQYF. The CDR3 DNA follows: TGTGCCAGCAGCACCAGAGCAGCGGGGGGGCGTCTCAACGAGCAGTACTTC.

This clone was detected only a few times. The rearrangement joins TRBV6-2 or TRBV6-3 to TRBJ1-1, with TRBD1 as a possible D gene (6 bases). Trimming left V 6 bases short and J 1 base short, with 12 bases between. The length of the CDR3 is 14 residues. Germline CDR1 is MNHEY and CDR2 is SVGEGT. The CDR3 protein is CASSLGTPNTEAFF. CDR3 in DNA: TGTGCCAGCAGCCTGGGGACACCGAACACTGAAGCTTTCTTT.

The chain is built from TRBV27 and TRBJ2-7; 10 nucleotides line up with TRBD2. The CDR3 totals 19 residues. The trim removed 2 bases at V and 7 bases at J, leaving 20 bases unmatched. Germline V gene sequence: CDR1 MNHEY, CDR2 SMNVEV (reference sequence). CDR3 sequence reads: CASSLRQPAVPAGGPEQYF. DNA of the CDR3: TGTGCCAGCAGTTTAAGGCAGCCCGCGGTCCCAGCGGGAGGGCCAGAGCAGTACTTC.

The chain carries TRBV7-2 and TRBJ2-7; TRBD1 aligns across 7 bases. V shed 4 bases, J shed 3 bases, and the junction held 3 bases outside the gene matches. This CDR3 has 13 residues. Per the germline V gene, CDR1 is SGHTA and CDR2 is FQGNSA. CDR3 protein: CASSWDRDYEQYF. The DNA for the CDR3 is TGTGCCAGCAGCTGGGACAGAGACTACGAGCAGTACTTC. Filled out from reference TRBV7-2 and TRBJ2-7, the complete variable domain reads GAGVSQSPSNKVTEKGKDVELRCDPISGHTALYWYRQSLGQGLEFLIYFQGNSAPDKSGLPSDRFSAERTGGSVSTLTIQRTQQEDSAVYLCASSWDRDYEQYFGPGTRLTVT.

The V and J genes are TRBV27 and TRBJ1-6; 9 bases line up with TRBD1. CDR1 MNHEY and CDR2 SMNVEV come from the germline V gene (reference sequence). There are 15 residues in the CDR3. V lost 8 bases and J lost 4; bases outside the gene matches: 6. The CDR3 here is CASWTGDRYNSPLHF. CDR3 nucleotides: TGTGCCAGCTGGACAGGGGATAGGTATAATTCACCCCTCCACTTT.

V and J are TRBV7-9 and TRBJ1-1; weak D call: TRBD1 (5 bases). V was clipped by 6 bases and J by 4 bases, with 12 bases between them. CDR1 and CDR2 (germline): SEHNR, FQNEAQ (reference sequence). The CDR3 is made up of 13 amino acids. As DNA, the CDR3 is TGTGCCAGCAGTTCTCAGGGAAGCACTGAAGCTTTCTTT. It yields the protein CASSSQGSTEAFF. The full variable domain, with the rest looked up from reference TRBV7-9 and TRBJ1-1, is DTGVSQNPRHKITKRGQNVTFRCDPISEHNRLYWYRQTLGQGPEFLTYFQNEAQLEKSRLLSDRFSAERPKGSFSTLEIQRTEQGDSAMYLCASSSQGSTEAFFGQGTRLTVV.

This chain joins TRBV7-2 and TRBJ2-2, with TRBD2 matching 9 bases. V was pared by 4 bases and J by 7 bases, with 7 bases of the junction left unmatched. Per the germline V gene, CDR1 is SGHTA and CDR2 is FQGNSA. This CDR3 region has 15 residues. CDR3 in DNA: TGTGCCAGCAGCTCGTTAGCGGGGGCGGGCGGGGAGCTGTTTTTT. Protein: CASSSLAGAGGELFF.

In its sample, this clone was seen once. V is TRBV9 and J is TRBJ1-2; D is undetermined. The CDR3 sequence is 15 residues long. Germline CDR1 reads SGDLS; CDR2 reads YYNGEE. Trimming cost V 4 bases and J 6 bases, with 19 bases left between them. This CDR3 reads CASSLIFSGNDGYTF. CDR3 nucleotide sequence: TGTGCCAGCAGCCTTATTTTTTCGGGGAACGATGGCTACACCTTC.

The CDR3 protein is CASSQVRWETQYF. For the CDR3, the DNA is TGCGCCAGCAGCCAAGTGAGATGGGAGACCCAGTACTTC. The chain recombines TRBV4-1 with TRBJ2-5; D call uncertain. Germline V gene lookup returns CDR1 MGHRA and CDR2 YSYEKL. The CDR3 extends over 13 amino acids. V was clipped by 1 base and J by 5 bases, with 8 bases between them.

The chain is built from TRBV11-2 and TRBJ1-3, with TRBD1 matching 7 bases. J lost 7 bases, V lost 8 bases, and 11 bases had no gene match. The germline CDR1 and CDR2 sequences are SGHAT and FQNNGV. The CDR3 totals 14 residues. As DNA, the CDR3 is TGTGCCAGCGCCGTAACAGGGGCATCGAACACCATATATTTT. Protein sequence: CASAVTGASNTIYF.

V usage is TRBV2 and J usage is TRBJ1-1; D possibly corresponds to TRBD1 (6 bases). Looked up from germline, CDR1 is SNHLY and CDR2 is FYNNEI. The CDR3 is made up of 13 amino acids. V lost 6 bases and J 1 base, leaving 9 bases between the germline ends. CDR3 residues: CASRGGTNTEAFF. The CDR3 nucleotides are TGTGCCAGCAGAGGGGGAACGAACACTGAAGCTTTCTTT. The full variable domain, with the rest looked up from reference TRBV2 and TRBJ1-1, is EPEVTQTPSHQVTQMGQEVILRCVPISNHLYFYWYRQILGQKVEFLVSFYNNEISEKSEIFDDQFSVERPDGSNFTLKIRSTKLEDSAMYFCASRGGTNTEAFFGQGTRLTVV.

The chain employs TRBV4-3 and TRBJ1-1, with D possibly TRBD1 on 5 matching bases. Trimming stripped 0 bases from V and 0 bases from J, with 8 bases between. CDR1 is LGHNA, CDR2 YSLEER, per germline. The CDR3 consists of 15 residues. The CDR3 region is CASSQDRVLNTEAFF. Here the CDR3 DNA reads TGCGCCAGCAGCCAAGACAGGGTTTTGAACACTGAAGCTTTCTTT.

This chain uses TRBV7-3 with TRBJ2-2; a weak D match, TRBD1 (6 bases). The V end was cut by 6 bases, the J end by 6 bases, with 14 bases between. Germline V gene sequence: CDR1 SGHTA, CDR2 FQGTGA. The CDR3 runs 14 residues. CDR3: CASRENTGPGELFF. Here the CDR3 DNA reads TGTGCCAGCAGGGAAAACACAGGGCCCGGGGAGCTGTTTTTT.

Here the CDR3 DNA reads TGTGCCAGCAGTTACTCGTATGAGGGTAGAGCTTTCTTT. It codes for CASSYSYEGRAFF. This sequence joins TRBV6-2 or TRBV6-3 and TRBJ1-1; D unresolved. Trimming left V 0 bases short and J 10 bases short, with 12 bases between. This CDR3 region has 13 residues. Germline-derived CDR1 and CDR2 are MNHEY and SVGEGT.